This TCR beta chain originates from a study of response to subunit inactivated influenza vaccine. This clonotype has just a few counts. After removal of 6 bases from V and 2 bases from J, the junction contained 8 bases not matched to a gene. The CDR3 length is 18 residues. Germline values: CDR1 MNHEY, CDR2 SVGEGT. TCRdb reprocessed the RT-PCR reads with MiXCR, giving one entry per CDR3 protein. The sample lists roughly 670,000 distinct CDR3 sequences, less than 15% seen once, with 6% to 9.5% in the top ten. The chain carries TRBV6-2 or TRBV6-3 and TRBJ2-6; 12 bases align to TRBD1. Sequenced material: PBMCs from blood, taken 14 to 15 days before vaccination. The sequence was obtained from a man in his fifties or sixties who received an inactivated influenza vaccine. In DNA, the CDR3 is TGTGCCAGCAGAAAACCGGGACAGGGGGCCGCTGGGGCCAACGTCCTGACTTTC. Its protein is CASRKPGQGAAGANVLTF.